The entry below describes one TCR beta chain. The data are from a study of blood T cell repertoires in COVID-19. Across the study: Material from acute and convalescent COVID-19 was sourced from the United States, Italy and Spain.

Methods used by the authors: Amplification of reference gene primers provided the estimated nucleated cell counts. TCRdb's table, derived via immunoSEQ multiplex PCR, lists solely in-frame clones and lacks some. V, J and clone size reflect that table, while D and trimming were determined from the DNA. Of about 130,000 clones listed, around 83% were seen once; the top ten hold approximately 12%. Germline V gene sequence: CDR1 MGHDK, CDR2 SYGVNS. V lost 6 bases, J lost 5 bases, and 9 bases stayed unmatched. This CDR3 spans 15 amino acids. This clonotype originated in a man aged 60 to 69 with acute or convalescent COVID-19. The specimen sequenced was peripheral blood. This chain links TRBV25-1 with TRBJ2-1, with 8 bases fitting TRBD2. Written as DNA, the CDR3 is TGTGCCAGCAGACTTTCGGGGGGGGTTAACAATGAGCAGTTCTTC. Translating gives CASRLSGGVNNEQFF.